These T cell receptor beta chains were read from a single sample in a study of T cell repertoires in cytomegalovirus infection. Their antigens remain unidentified. TCRdb reanalysed the reads using MiXCR and keeps one entry per CDR3 protein. The sample lists fewer than 950,000 distinct CDR3 sequences, 32% seen once, with around 12% in the top ten. This specimen consisted of cultured CD8+ T cells from PBMCs, obtained from culture after CMV antigen stimulation. These receptor sequences come from a human donor in good health (CMV status not recorded). Some clones in this sample may be carry-over from other donors' samples. CDR3s include the opening cysteine and the closing phenylalanine or tryptophan. Each record gives: V gene, J gene, clone size, D gene, CDR3 DNA, CDR3 protein. The D gene is left open where the match is weak. Only some rows state a clone size, as once, few, many or a class for expanded clones.

TRBV3-1	TRBJ2-1	.	TRBD2	TGTGCCAGCAGCCAAGATGAACTAGCGACCTACAATGAGCAGTTCTTC	CASSQDELATYNEQFF
TRBV29-1	TRBJ2-1	.	.	TGCAGCGTTGAACCAACGGCCCGGGTATACAATGAGCAGTTCTTC	CSVEPTARVYNEQFF
TRBV7-2	TRBJ2-2	.	TRBD2	TGTGCCAGCAGCTTACGGACTAGCGGATTTAGCGGGGAGCTGTTTTTT	CASSLRTSGFSGELFF
TRBV11-3	TRBJ1-2	.	.	TGTGCCAGCAGCTTAGATATCCCTTGGGGCTACACCTTC	CASSLDIPWGYTF
TRBV7-8	TRBJ2-2	few	.	TGTGCCAGCATCTCTTGGCCGGGCACCGGGGAGCTGTTTTTT	CASISWPGTGELFF
TRBV18	TRBJ2-3	.	TRBD2	TGTGCCAGCTCACCCGGGACTAGCCCAGATACGCAGTATTTT	CASSPGTSPDTQYF
TRBV19	TRBJ1-1	.	TRBD1	TGTGCCAGTATTATGGGAAGGGGGCTGTATACTGAAGCTTTCTTT	CASIMGRGLYTEAFF
TRBV27	TRBJ1-1	.	.	TGTGCCAGCATTGGCTGGACTGAAGCTTTCTTT	CASIGWTEAFF
TRBV11-2	TRBJ2-3	.	TRBD2	TGTGCCAGCAGCTTAGCCAGGGGTAGCGGGGCCACAGATACGCAGTATTTT	CASSLARGSGATDTQYF
TRBV7-9	TRBJ2-1	few	.	TGTGCCAGCACCATGGGGCGGCTTTCCAACAATGAGCAGTTCTTC	CASTMGRLSNNEQFF
TRBV7-4	TRBJ2-7	.	TRBD1	TGTGCCAGCAGCGGCAGGGACAGGGGTAGGAACGAGCAGTACTTC	CASSGRDRGRNEQYF
TRBV7-9	TRBJ1-2	.	.	TGTGTCAGCTCAGGTTTGAACTATGGCAACACCTTC	CVSSGLNYGNTF
TRBV20-1	TRBJ2-7	.	TRBD2	TGCAGTGCTCGGGGGGGGTCCGGCTACGAGCAGTACTTC	CSARGGSGYEQYF
TRBV27	TRBJ1-1	few	.	TGTGCCAGCAGTCTTATGGCAGAGAACACTGAAGCTTTCTTT	CASSLMAENTEAFF
TRBV27	TRBJ2-1	few	.	TGTGCCAGCAGATCCATTTCCCTCGGGGATGAGCAGTTCTTC	CASRSISLGDEQFF
TRBV5-6	TRBJ2-3	few	.	TGTGCCAGCAAAGAGGGGAGCGGGAGCACAGATACGCAGTATTTT	CASKEGSGSTDTQYF
TRBV5-4	TRBJ2-7	few	.	TGTGCCAGCAGCTGGAGCGGTTCCGACGAGCAGTACTTC	CASSWSGSDEQYF
TRBV6-8	TRBJ2-6	.	TRBD1	TGTGCCAGTAGCCGGGACAGTGCCTTTGGGGCCAACGTCCTGACTTTC	CASSRDSAFGANVLTF
TRBV7-8	TRBJ2-4	many	.	TGTGCCAGCAGCTTTCCGCCCCGCTCACCCAAAAACATTCAGTACTTC	CASSFPPRSPKNIQYF
TRBV7-2	TRBJ1-1	.	.	TGTGCCAGCGCTCCGGGCAGCGAAGCTTTCTTT	CASAPGSEAFF
TRBV19	TRBJ1-1	.	.	TGTGCCAGTAGTGTAGCCACTGAAGCTTTCTTT	CASSVATEAFF
TRBV6-1	TRBJ1-1	.	.	TGTGCCAGCAGTGACCTAGGTCAGCTTGAAGCTTTCTTT	CASSDLGQLEAFF
TRBV12-3/TRBV12-4	TRBJ2-7	.	.	TGTGCCAGCAGCTCCGGGACGTACTTAGAGCAGTACTTC	CASSSGTYLEQYF
TRBV14	TRBJ2-7	.	TRBD1	TGTGCCAGCAGCCAACCGGGACAGGGGTACACCTACGAGCAGTACTTC	CASSQPGQGYTYEQYF
TRBV19	TRBJ1-6	few	.	TGTGCCAGTCTCTGGAGAGAGGGTCTTAATTCACCCCTCCACTTT	CASLWREGLNSPLHF
TRBV6-2/TRBV6-3	TRBJ2-3	many	.	TGTGCCAGCAGTCCCCCCGGGGTTGGGATCACAGATACGCAGTATTTT	CASSPPGVGITDTQYF
TRBV5-6	TRBJ2-1	.	.	TGTGCCAGCTGCACCGGCCGCCCCTACAATGAGCAGTTCTTC	CASCTGRPYNEQFF
TRBV7-9	TRBJ2-7	.	.	TGTGCCAGCAGCTTAGAAGACAGCCCCTACGAGCAGTACTTC	CASSLEDSPYEQYF
TRBV15	TRBJ2-1	.	TRBD2	TGTGCCACCAGCAGAGTGGCCCCTACTAGCGACTCCTACAATGAGCAGTTCTTC	CATSRVAPTSDSYNEQFF
TRBV7-2	TRBJ1-3	many	.	TGTGCCAGCAGCCAAGAACAGATCTCTGGAAACACCATATATTTT	CASSQEQISGNTIYF
TRBV27	TRBJ2-3	.	.	TGTGCCAGCAGTACCTCGGCAGGGGACGCTAGCACAGATACGCAGTATTTT	CASSTSAGDASTDTQYF
TRBV7-9	TRBJ2-5	.	TRBD2	TGTGCCAGCAGCGTAAGGCGGCGGACTAGCGAATACCAAGAGACCCAGTACTTC	CASSVRRRTSEYQETQYF
TRBV4-2	TRBJ1-6	few	.	TGTGCCAGCAGCCAAGACGAGGGGGAGACGTTCAATTCACCCCTCCACTTT	CASSQDEGETFNSPLHF
TRBV10-3	TRBJ1-2	few	.	TGTGCCATCAGGGCCCGGGACGGTTATGGCTACACCTTC	CAIRARDGYGYTF
TRBV5-5	TRBJ2-1	.	.	TGTGCCAGCAGCTTTAGGCCTAGTGGGGGGGCGGGTCCCTACAATGAGCAGTTCTTC	CASSFRPSGGAGPYNEQFF
TRBV7-2	TRBJ2-7	.	.	TGTGCCAGCAGCTTATCGGGACTCGACGAGCAGTACTTC	CASSLSGLDEQYF
TRBV27	TRBJ2-5	many	TRBD1	TGTGCCAGCAGCCCGAGGGGGCGCCAAGAGACCCAGTACTTC	CASSPRGRQETQYF
TRBV28	TRBJ2-1	.	.	TGTGCCAGCAGTCCGGGGGTGCGATACAATGAGCAGTTCTTC	CASSPGVRYNEQFF
TRBV11-2	TRBJ1-4	few	.	TGTGCCAGCAGCTTAGGAGGGTTCAGTGGTGAAAAACTGTTTTTT	CASSLGGFSGEKLFF
TRBV25-1	TRBJ1-2	few	TRBD1	TGTGCCAGCAGTACGGGACAGGGGGTTGGCTACACCTTC	CASSTGQGVGYTF
TRBV7-9	TRBJ2-7	few	.	TGTGCCAGCAGCCTCTCCTACGGGACTGGGGACTACGAGCAGTACTTC	CASSLSYGTGDYEQYF
TRBV3-1	TRBJ2-2	few	TRBD1	TGTGCCAGCAGCCCCGAGTCGGCAGGGGGGAACACCGGGGAGCTGTTTTTT	CASSPESAGGNTGELFF
TRBV20-1	TRBJ2-7	few	.	TGCAGTGCTAGGGCCAGGGGGGCGAACTTGTACGAGCAGTACTTC	CSARARGANLYEQYF
TRBV7-2	TRBJ1-1	.	.	TGTGCCAGCAGCCCCTGGCCTGAAGCTTTCTTT	CASSPWPEAFF
TRBV19	TRBJ2-7	.	.	TGTGCCAGTAGTACCAGCCGGGGCAGGTCCTACGAGCAGTACTTC	CASSTSRGRSYEQYF
TRBV12-3/TRBV12-4	TRBJ2-1	many	.	TGTGCCAGCAGTTTTCGACCCCGATTAAGGGATGAGCAGTTCTTC	CASSFRPRLRDEQFF
TRBV9	TRBJ2-1	.	TRBD2	TGTGCCAGCAGCGTAGGTAGTCAGCGGGGGAACCCTTACAATGAGCAGTTCTTC	CASSVGSQRGNPYNEQFF
TRBV20-1	TRBJ2-1	.	.	TGCAGTGCTAGATTCACCCAGCAGGGAAAAGCCCCCAATGAGCAGTTCTTC	CSARFTQQGKAPNEQFF
TRBV9	TRBJ1-1	.	.	TGTGCCAGCAGCGTAGAGGTGGGGAACACTGAAGCTTTCTTT	CASSVEVGNTEAFF
TRBV27	TRBJ2-3	.	.	TGTGCCAGCAGTTTTGCGGGGCGCACAGATACGCAGTATTTT	CASSFAGRTDTQYF
TRBV4-2	TRBJ2-6	.	.	TGTGCCAGCAGCCAAGAAGGTGGGGGGGCCTCTGGGGCCAACGTCCTGACTTTC	CASSQEGGGASGANVLTF
TRBV9	TRBJ1-2	few	.	TGTGCCAGCAGCGAGGGGTTTTATGGCTACACCTTC	CASSEGFYGYTF
TRBV18	TRBJ1-1	.	TRBD1	TGTGCCAGCTCACCAATACAGGGGGGGAACACTGAAGCTTTCTTT	CASSPIQGGNTEAFF
TRBV10-3	TRBJ2-1	.	.	TGTGCCATCAGGGGGACTGGAGGAAACGAGCAGTTCTTC	CAIRGTGGNEQFF
TRBV24-1	TRBJ2-7	.	.	TGTGCCACCAGTGACCAACAGGGAGGCGAGCAGTACTTC	CATSDQQGGEQYF